The following is a T cell receptor beta chain sequence with its context. This sample was included in a study of blood T cell repertoires in COVID-19. Across the study: There were acute and convalescent COVID-19 samples, and they came from the United States, Italy and Spain. PBMCs, B-cell-depleted T cells, or T cells provided the cDNA or gDNA that made up the material.

How the authors handled the data: Reference gene primers were amplified, and this amplification served to estimate nucleated cell counts. Produced via immunoSEQ multiplex PCR; TCRdb's table is partial and in-frame only. V, J and clone size are those of that table, while D and trimming were read from the DNA. The sample holds around 270,000 clones, about 89% seen once. Sequenced: peripheral blood. This TCR was recovered from a man aged 35 to 55 with acute or convalescent COVID-19.

CDR3 in amino acids: CASSLAGSSYEQYF. CDR3 sequence (DNA): TGTGCCAGCAGCTTAGCTGGCAGTTCCTACGAGCAGTACTTC. This chain joins TRBV7-2 and TRBJ2-7; the D is unclear. CDR1 SGHTA and CDR2 FQGNSA come from the germline V gene. Trimming stripped 0 bases from V and 1 base from J, with 7 bases between. This CDR3 region has 14 residues.